This passage covers 19 T cell receptor beta chains from one sample sequenced in a study of response to subunit inactivated influenza vaccine (dated 2018 in TCRdb). The intended sense of this specimen's time point label: 45 to 50 days after influenza vaccine administration. Library preparation employed RT-PCR. TCRdb records Illumina HiSeq 2500 as the sequencer. TCRdb took the public reads, trimmed them with fastp at Q25, ran MiXCR for clone calling and kept in-frame beta chains. Under each unique CDR3 protein, matching rows form one entry showing the most common genes and DNA. This sample has 150,000 to 200,000 distinct CDR3 sequences in its table, and roughly 11% of those were observed once. Around an eighth of the sample is taken by the ten largest. The source was non-naive T cells sorted from PBMCs, collected about 6 weeks after vaccination. The sample's cell subset or site label is to be understood as: memory T cell fraction. The receptors were sampled from a man aged 50 to 59 who received an inactivated influenza vaccine. Donor details come from another sample of the same person, matched by shared clones.

This clonotype has ten or more counts. V and J are TRBV7-2 and TRBJ2-1; TRBD2 aligns across 7 bases. Germline CDR1 and CDR2: SGHTA and FQGNSA. The ends lost 4 bases at V and 2 bases at J; junction bases unmatched: 8. The CDR3 covers 16 residues. The CDR3, as DNA: TGTGCCAGCAGCTCGAACCCTAGCGGTCCCTACAATGAGCAGTTCTTC. The encoded protein is CASSSNPSGPYNEQFF.

This clonotype has ten or more counts. V and J are TRBV3-1 and TRBJ1-3; TRBD1 might be the D (6 bases). CDR1 LGHDT and CDR2 YNNKEL come from the germline V gene (reference sequence). V lost 1 base and J 0 bases, leaving 7 bases between the germline ends. This CDR3 region has 15 residues. CDR3 coding DNA: TGTGCCAGCAGCCAAGCAGGGGTCTCTGGAAACACCATATATTTT. Its protein is CASSQAGVSGNTIYF.

This clonotype was observed a few times. The chain couples TRBV5-6 to TRBJ1-3; D is possibly TRBD1 (6 bases). In germline, CDR1 is SGHDT, CDR2 YYEEEE. The CDR3 spans 17 residues. Trimming took off 4 bases at V and 0 bases at J, with 17 bases between the two ends. The CDR3 DNA is TGTGCCAGCAGCGGCGTGATGGGGGGCGACTCTGGAAACACCATATATTTT. Translation: CASSGVMGGDSGNTIYF.

The V gene is TRBV20-1, the J gene TRBJ2-5; 8 bases are a match to TRBD1. With 4 bases clipped from V and 2 bases from J, the junction kept 0 bases outside the gene matches. This CDR3 has 12 amino acids. Germline V gene sequence: CDR1 DFQATT, CDR2 SNEGSKA (reference sequence). The CDR3 reads CSANRGQETQYF. CDR3 sequence (DNA): TGCAGTGCTAACAGGGGGCAAGAGACCCAGTACTTC.

A few counts support this clonotype. V is TRBV20-1 and J is TRBJ2-1; tentative D call: TRBD2 (5 bases). V lost 5 bases and J 4 bases, leaving 9 bases between the germline ends. Germline V gene sequence: CDR1 DFQATT, CDR2 SNEGSKA (reference sequence). The CDR3 sequence is 12 residues long. CDR3 in amino acids: CSAAPGYNEQFF. The DNA for the CDR3 is TGCAGTGCTGCCCCGGGGTACAATGAGCAGTTCTTC.

This clonotype has only a few counts. J is TRBJ2-1 and V is TRBV2, with TRBD1 matching over 10 bases. Germline V gene data show CDR1 as SNHLY and CDR2 as FYNNEI. The V and J ends lost 4 bases and 6 bases, in that order; junction bases with no gene match: 12. The CDR3 loop spans 17 amino acids. Here the CDR3 reads CASSGGWGTGAGNEQFF. The CDR3 DNA sequence: TGTGCCAGCAGTGGGGGCTGGGGGACAGGGGCTGGCAATGAGCAGTTCTTC.

The sample holds a few counts of this clonotype. The V gene is TRBV18, the J gene TRBJ2-7; 11 positions match TRBD1. The CDR3 sequence is 14 residues long. The trim removed 3 bases at V and 6 bases at J, leaving 4 bases unmatched. Per the germline V gene, CDR1 is KGHSH and CDR2 is LQKENI. The chain's CDR3 is CASSPGTGGTEQYF. The DNA for the CDR3 is TGTGCCAGCTCACCGGGGACAGGGGGGACCGAGCAGTACTTC.

This sequence joins TRBV28 and TRBJ2-3, with D unresolved. Germline CDR1 reads MDHEN; CDR2 reads SYDVKM. This CDR3 is 15 amino acids long. Trimming shortened V by 1 base and J by 2 bases, and 10 bases separated the two germline ends. The CDR3 spells CASSLLQEITDTQYF. The CDR3 DNA reads TGTGCCAGCAGTTTATTGCAGGAGATCACAGATACGCAGTATTTT.

The table lists this clonotype with a few counts. The chain is built from TRBV5-6 and TRBJ2-7; D call uncertain. Trimming cost V 3 bases and J 6 bases, with 7 bases left between them. Looked up from germline, CDR1 is SGHDT and CDR2 is YYEEEE. The CDR3 totals 11 residues. For the CDR3, the DNA is TGTGCCAGCAGCTCCTTGGGCGAGCAGTACTTC. Its protein is CASSSLGEQYF.

This clonotype was observed a few times. This chain links TRBV2 with TRBJ2-1; no clear D. The CDR3 length is 14 residues. Trimming took off 9 bases at V and 0 bases at J, with 12 bases between the two ends. The germline CDR1 and CDR2 sequences are SNHLY and FYNNEI. The CDR3 here is CASRADRSYNEQFF. The CDR3, as DNA: TGTGCCAGTAGAGCCGACCGCTCCTACAATGAGCAGTTCTTC.

This clonotype has at least ten counts. For the CDR3, the DNA is TGCAGTGCTAGAGACTTGCGGACTATACACACAGATACGCAGTATTTT. Encoded protein: CSARDLRTIHTDTQYF. This sequence joins TRBV20-1 and TRBJ2-3, with a possible D match to TRBD2 (6 bases). Germline V gene data show CDR1 as DFQATT and CDR2 as SNEGSKA (reference sequence). The CDR3 totals 16 residues. V lost 0 bases, J lost 2 bases, and 15 bases lay in between.

The chain recombines TRBV14 with TRBJ2-2; D gene uncertain. The germline V gene encodes CDR1 SGHDN and CDR2 FVKESK. The V end was cut by 4 bases, the J end by 3 bases, with 15 bases between. The CDR3 is 16 residues long. Here the CDR3 reads CASSPGGWGDTGELFF. The CDR3 nucleotides read TGTGCCAGCAGCCCCGGTGGTTGGGGTGACACCGGGGAGCTGTTTTTT.

Many counts were recorded for this clonotype. The V call is TRBV29-1, the J call TRBJ1-1; D not resolved. The CDR3 has 14 residues. Germline assignment: CDR1 SQVTM and CDR2 ANQGSEA. V was cut by 6 bases and J by 0 bases, with 14 bases left in between. The CDR3 DNA is TGCAGCGTGTTTGACTGGTACATGAACACTGAAGCTTTCTTT. Translating gives CSVFDWYMNTEAFF.

This clonotype was counted a few times. The V and J genes are TRBV5-6 and TRBJ1-3, with D possibly matching TRBD1 (5 bases). Germline V gives CDR1 SGHDT, CDR2 YYEEEE. Trimming cost V 4 bases and J 0 bases, with 11 bases left between them. This CDR3 region has 15 residues. The CDR3 loop reads CASSRWGISGNTIYF. CDR3 coding DNA: TGTGCCAGCAGCCGGTGGGGCATCTCTGGAAACACCATATATTTT. Complete variable domain (other parts from reference TRBV5-6 and TRBJ1-3): DAGVTQSPTHLIKTRGQQVTLRCSPKSGHDTVSWYQQALGQGPQFIFQYYEEEERQRGNFPDRFSGHQFPNYSSELNVNALLLGDSALYLCASSRWGISGNTIYFGEGSWLTVV.

The rearrangement joins TRBV5-1 to TRBJ1-4, with TRBD1 as a possible D gene (6 bases). The CDR3 covers 13 residues. From germline, CDR1 is SGHRS and CDR2 YFSETQ. V shed 7 bases and J shed 7 bases, with 14 bases lying between them. CDR3 protein: CASAQGEGEKLFF. In nucleotides, the CDR3 is TGCGCCAGCGCACAGGGAGAGGGTGAAAAACTGTTTTTT.

This clonotype has more than one count but fewer than ten. The chain recombines TRBV10-2 with TRBJ2-7; perhaps TRBD2 as D (6 bases). The CDR3 contains 13 residues. Per germline, CDR1 WSHSY and CDR2 SAAADI. The CDR3 sequence: CASRSLAIYEQYF. The CDR3 coding sequence is TGCGCGAGCCGCTCCCTAGCGATCTACGAGCAGTACTTC.

This clonotype turned up a few times. This sequence joins TRBV7-9 and TRBJ2-5; 7 positions match TRBD1. CDR1 is SEHNR, CDR2 FQNEAQ, per germline (reference sequence). Trimming removed 6 bases from V and 1 base from J; junction bases left unmatched: 5. The CDR3 spans 14 residues. The CDR3 sequence is CASRLTGPQETQYF. DNA of the CDR3: TGTGCCAGCAGACTGACAGGGCCCCAAGAGACCCAGTACTTC.

V gene TRBV6-2 or TRBV6-3 combines with J gene TRBJ2-1; 10 bases align to TRBD2. The CDR3 consists of 15 residues. In germline, CDR1 is MNHEY, CDR2 SVGEGT. Trimming at V came to 6 bases and at J to 7 bases, leaving 9 bases not matched to a gene. The CDR3 protein is CASRKSGRAKNEQFF. In DNA, the CDR3 is TGTGCCAGCAGAAAAAGCGGGAGGGCTAAGAATGAGCAGTTCTTC.

This clonotype occurred many times. The chain combines TRBV5-1 with TRBJ2-3, with unresolved D. Trimming removed 4 bases from V and 4 bases from J, with 10 bases in between. The CDR3 spans 13 residues. Looked up from germline, CDR1 is SGHRS and CDR2 is YFSETQ. As DNA, the CDR3 is TGCGCCAGCAGCCCAGTCAGATCAGATACGCAGTATTTT. This gives the protein CASSPVRSDTQYF.